The rows below give T cell receptor beta chains drawn from one sample of a study of CD8 T cells in ankylosing spondylitis. TCRdb fed the 5' RACE reads into MiXCR, producing one record per CDR3 protein. The sample contains 200,000 to 250,000 distinct CDR3 sequences, around 18% of which appear only once. Sequencing was done on a sample of blood, either unsorted or a sorted T cell fraction (not recorded which). These TCRs come from a male donor with ankylosing spondylitis. Each CDR3 is given with its conserved first and last residue. The D gene is left open where the match is weak. Rows may omit the clone size; those that give it use once, few, many or a size class.

V gene: TRBV27
J gene: TRBJ2-7
clone size: few
D gene: -
CDR3 protein: CASSFLGQNYEQYF
CDR3 DNA: TGTGCCAGCAGTTTTCTAGGGCAGAACTACGAGCAGTACTTC

V gene: TRBV27
J gene: TRBJ2-7
clone size: -
D gene: -
CDR3 protein: CASSSRGGLYEQYF
CDR3 DNA: TGTGCCAGCAGCTCGAGGGGGGGTCTCTACGAGCAGTACTTC

V gene: TRBV4-1
J gene: TRBJ2-2
clone size: many
D gene: -
CDR3 protein: CASSQGGGQMNTGELFF
CDR3 DNA: TGCGCCAGCAGCCAAGGGGGGGGACAGATGAACACCGGGGAGCTGTTTTTT

V gene: TRBV5-6
J gene: TRBJ2-2
clone size: -
D gene: -
CDR3 protein: CASSSTLPGPAGELFF
CDR3 DNA: TGTGCCAGCAGCTCTACTTTGCCAGGGCCGGCGGGGGAGCTGTTTTTT

V gene: TRBV19
J gene: TRBJ1-5
clone size: -
D gene: -
CDR3 protein: CASSLSLYSNQPQHF
CDR3 DNA: TGTGCCAGTAGCCTTTCCCTTTATAGCAATCAGCCCCAGCATTTT

V gene: TRBV6-1
J gene: TRBJ2-1
clone size: few
D gene: -
CDR3 protein: CASSEGYVLSYNEQFF
CDR3 DNA: TGTGCCAGCAGTGAAGGGTATGTGCTCTCCTACAATGAGCAGTTCTTC

V gene: TRBV6-4
J gene: TRBJ2-4
clone size: few
D gene: TRBD2
CDR3 protein: CASSDQLAGLGGKNIQYF
CDR3 DNA: TGTGCCAGCAGTGACCAACTAGCGGGGCTAGGGGGCAAAAACATTCAGTACTTC

V gene: TRBV7-9
J gene: TRBJ2-1
clone size: many
D gene: TRBD1
CDR3 protein: CASSTGTGGYNEQFF
CDR3 DNA: TGTGCCAGCAGCACCGGGACAGGGGGCTACAATGAGCAGTTCTTC

V gene: TRBV12-3/TRBV12-4
J gene: TRBJ2-1
clone size: -
D gene: TRBD2
CDR3 protein: CASSSGLGVSYNEQFF
CDR3 DNA: TGTGCCAGCAGTTCAGGACTAGGAGTGTCGTACAATGAGCAGTTCTTC

V gene: TRBV7-6
J gene: TRBJ2-2
clone size: -
D gene: -
CDR3 protein: CASSLGRLDTGELFF
CDR3 DNA: TGTGCCAGCAGCTTAGGGCGGCTAGACACCGGGGAGCTGTTTTTT

V gene: TRBV9
J gene: TRBJ2-5
clone size: -
D gene: -
CDR3 protein: CASSPGLIQETQYF
CDR3 DNA: TGTGCCAGCAGCCCCGGACTGATCCAAGAGACCCAGTACTTC

V gene: TRBV28
J gene: TRBJ2-7
clone size: few
D gene: -
CDR3 protein: CASNVKVPGHEQYF
CDR3 DNA: TGTGCCAGCAACGTAAAGGTCCCGGGGCACGAGCAGTACTTC

V gene: TRBV11-1
J gene: TRBJ2-1
clone size: -
D gene: TRBD2
CDR3 protein: CASSLLAVDEQFF
CDR3 DNA: TGTGCCAGCAGCTTGCTAGCGGTGGATGAGCAGTTCTTC

V gene: TRBV20-1
J gene: TRBJ1-2
clone size: few
D gene: TRBD1
CDR3 protein: CSARDRDRGANVGGYTF
CDR3 DNA: TGCAGTGCTAGAGACCGGGACAGGGGGGCTAATGTGGGAGGCTACACCTTC

V gene: TRBV2
J gene: TRBJ2-3
clone size: -
D gene: -
CDR3 protein: CASSVTQYTSTDTQYF
CDR3 DNA: TGTGCCAGCAGTGTCACCCAGTACACTAGCACAGATACGCAGTATTTT

V gene: TRBV20-1
J gene: TRBJ2-7
clone size: -
D gene: TRBD1
CDR3 protein: CSARQVTGGSYEQYF
CDR3 DNA: TGCAGTGCTAGACAAGTGACAGGGGGTTCGTACGAGCAGTACTTC

V gene: TRBV11-2
J gene: TRBJ2-2
clone size: -
D gene: -
CDR3 protein: CASSLLLGEPENTGELFF
CDR3 DNA: TGTGCCAGCAGCTTATTACTAGGGGAACCAGAGAACACCGGGGAGCTGTTTTTT

V gene: TRBV11-2
J gene: TRBJ2-3
clone size: few
D gene: -
CDR3 protein: CASSLGTADADTQYF
CDR3 DNA: TGTGCCAGCAGCCTTGGGACCGCTGACGCAGATACGCAGTATTTT

V gene: TRBV19
J gene: TRBJ2-2
clone size: -
D gene: -
CDR3 protein: CASSIWADRPNTGELFF
CDR3 DNA: TGTGCCAGTAGTATATGGGCGGACAGACCTAACACCGGGGAGCTGTTTTTT

V gene: TRBV4-3
J gene: TRBJ2-1
clone size: -
D gene: TRBD2
CDR3 protein: CASSQDLRLAGGNEQFF
CDR3 DNA: TGCGCCAGCAGCCAAGATCTACGGCTAGCGGGAGGGAATGAGCAGTTCTTC

V gene: TRBV12-3/TRBV12-4
J gene: TRBJ2-5
clone size: few
D gene: TRBD1
CDR3 protein: CASTPGGETQYF
CDR3 DNA: TGTGCCAGCACCCCAGGGGGAGAGACCCAGTACTTC

V gene: TRBV27
J gene: TRBJ2-7
clone size: -
D gene: -
CDR3 protein: CASSSAPHEQYF
CDR3 DNA: TGTGCCAGCAGTTCCGCTCCCCACGAGCAGTACTTC

V gene: TRBV11-2
J gene: TRBJ2-3
clone size: many
D gene: TRBD2
CDR3 protein: CASSSLAGGTDTQYF
CDR3 DNA: TGTGCCAGCAGTTCACTAGCGGGAGGTACTGATACGCAGTATTTT

V gene: TRBV7-9
J gene: TRBJ2-7
clone size: -
D gene: -
CDR3 protein: CASSLGRGTAAPYEQYF
CDR3 DNA: TGTGCCAGCAGCTTAGGGAGAGGGACCGCGGCCCCCTACGAGCAGTACTTC

V gene: TRBV24-1
J gene: TRBJ2-1
clone size: -
D gene: TRBD2
CDR3 protein: CATSSGGSYNEQFF
CDR3 DNA: TGTGCCACCAGTTCGGGGGGCTCCTACAATGAGCAGTTCTTC

V gene: TRBV20-1
J gene: TRBJ2-2
clone size: few
D gene: TRBD2
CDR3 protein: CSASPGLAGVTGELFF
CDR3 DNA: TGCAGTGCATCACCGGGACTAGCGGGAGTCACCGGGGAGCTGTTTTTT

V gene: TRBV7-9
J gene: TRBJ1-2
clone size: few
D gene: -
CDR3 protein: CASRRTEPKDYGYTF
CDR3 DNA: TGTGCCAGCAGACGGACGGAACCTAAGGACTATGGCTACACCTTC

V gene: TRBV28
J gene: TRBJ2-2
clone size: -
D gene: -
CDR3 protein: CASSLLGTAGELFF
CDR3 DNA: TGTGCCAGCAGTCTTTTAGGGACGGCCGGGGAGCTGTTTTTT

V gene: TRBV27
J gene: TRBJ2-7
clone size: -
D gene: -
CDR3 protein: CASSSGPAYEQYF
CDR3 DNA: TGTGCCAGCAGTTCGGGGCCCGCGTACGAGCAGTACTTC

V gene: TRBV20-1
J gene: TRBJ1-2
clone size: few
D gene: -
CDR3 protein: CSAREVSYGYTF
CDR3 DNA: TGCAGTGCTAGAGAGGTCTCCTACGGCTACACCTTC

V gene: TRBV29-1
J gene: TRBJ2-7
clone size: many
D gene: -
CDR3 protein: CSVEDSPGNEQYF
CDR3 DNA: TGCAGCGTTGAAGATTCCCCGGGCAACGAGCAGTACTTC

V gene: TRBV5-1
J gene: TRBJ2-5
clone size: -
D gene: -
CDR3 protein: CASSPIGLQGQETQYF
CDR3 DNA: TGCGCCAGCAGCCCTATAGGTCTACAGGGACAAGAGACCCAGTACTTC

V gene: TRBV7-9
J gene: TRBJ1-6
clone size: -
D gene: -
CDR3 protein: CASSEWGVNSPLHF
CDR3 DNA: TGTGCCAGCAGCGAGTGGGGCGTTAATTCACCCCTCCACTTT

V gene: TRBV12-3/TRBV12-4
J gene: TRBJ1-2
clone size: -
D gene: TRBD1
CDR3 protein: CASRYSGAGGPNYGYTF
CDR3 DNA: TGTGCCAGCCGCTACTCCGGGGCAGGGGGCCCCAACTATGGCTACACCTTC

V gene: TRBV12-3/TRBV12-4
J gene: TRBJ2-1
clone size: few
D gene: -
CDR3 protein: CASSLTPGEQFF
CDR3 DNA: TGTGCCAGCAGTTTAACCCCAGGTGAGCAGTTCTTC

V gene: TRBV7-9
J gene: TRBJ2-3
clone size: few
D gene: TRBD2
CDR3 protein: CASSLLTSGAYTDTQYF
CDR3 DNA: TGTGCCAGCAGCTTGCTGACTAGCGGTGCATACACAGATACGCAGTATTTT

V gene: TRBV7-9
J gene: TRBJ2-2
clone size: -
D gene: -
CDR3 protein: CASIPYQGNTGELFF
CDR3 DNA: TGTGCCAGCATCCCCTACCAGGGGAATACCGGGGAGCTGTTTTTT

V gene: TRBV6-1
J gene: TRBJ2-1
clone size: -
D gene: -
CDR3 protein: CASSRLRSGVSNEQFF
CDR3 DNA: TGTGCCAGCAGTAGGTTGCGGTCTGGGGTATCGAATGAGCAGTTCTTC

V gene: TRBV7-9
J gene: TRBJ2-7
clone size: -
D gene: TRBD2
CDR3 protein: CASSLVLASHEQYF
CDR3 DNA: TGTGCCAGCAGCTTAGTACTAGCGTCCCACGAGCAGTACTTC

V gene: TRBV4-1
J gene: TRBJ2-2
clone size: -
D gene: -
CDR3 protein: CASSQGRYGVTGELFF
CDR3 DNA: TGCGCCAGCAGCCAAGGAAGGTATGGGGTCACCGGGGAGCTGTTTTTT

V gene: TRBV29-1
J gene: TRBJ2-5
clone size: -
D gene: -
CDR3 protein: CSVEEQDWETQYF
CDR3 DNA: TGCAGCGTTGAAGAACAGGATTGGGAGACCCAGTACTTC

V gene: TRBV4-1
J gene: TRBJ2-1
clone size: -
D gene: TRBD2
CDR3 protein: CASSRAGTSSYNEQFF
CDR3 DNA: TGCGCCAGCAGCCGAGCCGGGACTAGCTCCTACAATGAGCAGTTCTTC

V gene: TRBV2
J gene: TRBJ2-7
clone size: -
D gene: -
CDR3 protein: CASLGSGSHYEQYF
CDR3 DNA: TGTGCCAGCCTAGGGAGCGGATCCCATTACGAGCAGTACTTC